Each of the 24 T cell receptor beta chains below was sequenced from the same sample in a study of blood T cell repertoires in COVID-19 (dated by TCRdb to 2020 to 2022). The library was prepared using the immunoSEQ multiplex PCR assay. As stored in TCRdb, this immuneACCESS dataset retains in-frame rearrangements with V and J assigned. A fraction of the clones does not appear; measured against another copy, unresolved V genes explain less than half of the discrepancy, and the remainder lacks a known reason. The sample data list a few hundred thousand clones, and around 92% of these were observed just once. The ten top clones hold 6.4% of the sample. Source material: peripheral blood. Source of these receptors: a man younger than 35 who had recovered from COVID-19.

V is TRBV29-1 and J is TRBJ2-2; 8 bases are a match to TRBD1. The V gene's germline CDR1 is SQVTM and CDR2 ANQGSEA. The CDR3 extends over 13 amino acids. The V gene end was trimmed by 6 bases and the J gene end by 3 bases; junction bases not matched to a gene: 3. This CDR3 reads CSVGQADTGELFF. The CDR3 region has the DNA TGCAGCGTGGGACAGGCGGACACCGGGGAGCTGTTTTTT.

This rearrangement joins TRBV3-1 (or the pseudogene TRBV3-2) to TRBJ2-5, with D perhaps TRBD2 (5 bases). In germline, CDR1 is LGHDT, CDR2 YNNKEL (reference sequence). The CDR3 loop spans 17 amino acids. V was clipped by 1 base and J by 4 bases, with 19 bases between them. The CDR3 region has the DNA TGTGCCAGCAGCCAAGTTTTGGGCGGGCCCCTTGGAGAGACCCAGTACTTC. This translates into CASSQVLGGPLGETQYF.

The J gene is TRBJ2-1, the V gene TRBV4-1; 14 bases are shared with TRBD2. J was trimmed by 8 bases and V by 3 bases; bases with no gene match: 3. CDR1 is MGHRA and CDR2 is YSYEKL in the germline V gene. The CDR3 runs to 15 residues. DNA for the CDR3: TGCGCCAGCAGCCAGGGACTAGCGGGAGTGGATGAGCAGTTCTTC. It translates to CASSQGLAGVDEQFF.

The genes are TRBV10-3 and TRBJ2-7; tentative D call: TRBD1 (6 bases). CDR3 size: 14 residues. Germline CDR1 and CDR2: ENHRY and SYGVKD. The ends were cut back, 2 bases at V and 0 bases at J, with 8 bases in the middle. The CDR3 loop reads CAISEGQSSYEQYF. In DNA form, the CDR3 reads TGTGCCATCAGTGAGGGACAGAGCTCCTACGAGCAGTACTTC.

A single count supports this clone. The gene calls are TRBV5-1 and TRBJ1-2; D remains unclear. With 1 base removed from V and 3 bases from J, the gap between germline ends came to 4 bases. Germline loops: CDR1 SGHRS, CDR2 YFSETQ. The length of the CDR3 is 12 residues. The DNA of the CDR3 is TGCGCCAGCAGCTTGACAGACTATGGCTACACCTTC. Its translation: CASSLTDYGYTF.

This chain uses TRBV7-9 with TRBJ1-2, with D maybe TRBD1 (5 bases). Looked up from germline, CDR1 is SEHNR and CDR2 is FQNEAQ (reference sequence). This CDR3 region has 13 residues. V lost 5 bases and J 2 bases, leaving 9 bases between the germline ends. The chain's CDR3 is CASSLTENYGYTF. The CDR3 DNA reads TGTGCCAGCAGCCTGACAGAGAACTATGGCTACACCTTC.

This chain uses TRBV28 with TRBJ1-5; D call uncertain. Deletions cut 11 bases from V and 3 bases from J, with 14 bases between. In germline, CDR1 is MDHEN, CDR2 SYDVKM. The CDR3 contains 13 residues. CDR3 protein: CASNRKLNQPQHF. CDR3 coding DNA: TGTGCCTCAAACCGAAAGCTCAATCAGCCCCAGCATTTT.

This chain links TRBV5-1 with TRBJ2-6; no reliable D call. V was shortened by 0 bases and J by 1 base, with 5 bases between the two germline ends. The CDR3 is made up of 15 amino acids. Per germline, CDR1 SGHRS and CDR2 YFSETQ. CDR3 region: CASSLVASGANVLTF. The CDR3 DNA reads TGCGCCAGCAGCTTGGTTGCGTCTGGGGCCAACGTCCTGACTTTC. The variable domain in full, completed from reference TRBV5-1 and TRBJ2-6, reads KAGVTQTPRYLIKTRGQQVTLSCSPISGHRSVSWYQQTPGQGLQFLFEYFSETQRNKGNFPGRFSGRQFSNSRSEMNVSTLELGDSALYLCASSLVASGANVLTFGAGSRLTVL.

For the CDR3, the DNA is TGTGCCAGCAGCTACGGACAGTACTATGGCTACACCTTC. Translating it yields CASSYGQYYGYTF. The V and J genes are TRBV12-3 or TRBV12-4 and TRBJ1-2, with a weak D call TRBD1 (6 bases). CDR3 length equals 13 residues. V lost 6 bases and J lost 3, with 11 bases in between.

The rearrangement joins TRBV10-1 to TRBJ2-2, with 8 bases identical to TRBD2. The V gene end was trimmed by 11 bases and the J gene end by 4 bases; junction bases not matched to a gene: 6. In germline, CDR1 is WNHNN, CDR2 SYGVQD (reference sequence). There are 13 residues in the CDR3. DNA of the CDR3: TGCGCCGGCCGACTAGCGTGCACCGGGGAGCTGTTTTTT. Translated: CAGRLACTGELFF.

This clone was counted only a few times. The chain employs TRBV2 and TRBJ2-2; possible D gene TRBD1, 6 bases. The CDR3 extends over 16 amino acids. Germline assignment: CDR1 SNHLY and CDR2 FYNNEI. Trimming removed 9 bases at V and 0 bases at J, with 17 bases between. CDR3 sequence reads: CASANPTGTNTGELFF. Written as DNA, the CDR3 is TGTGCCAGTGCTAATCCTACAGGGACGAACACCGGGGAGCTGTTTTTT.

The V gene is TRBV5-1, the J gene TRBJ1-1, with D maybe TRBD1 (6 bases). The germline CDR1 and CDR2 sequences are SGHRS and YFSETQ. The CDR3 contains 15 residues. Between the trimmed V and J ends, which lost 4 bases and 0 bases, there was a span of 13 bases. The CDR3 sequence: CASSKGDRLNTEAFF. The CDR3 region has the DNA TGCGCCAGCAGCAAGGGGGACCGATTGAACACTGAAGCTTTCTTT.

The chain has TRBV7-9 and TRBJ2-5; D might be TRBD2 (5 bases). The CDR3 loop spans 13 amino acids. V lost 5 bases and J lost 1, with 8 bases in between. Looked up from germline, CDR1 is SEHNR and CDR2 is FQNEAQ (reference sequence). CDR3 residues: CASSPTSQETQYF. The CDR3 region has the DNA TGTGCCAGCAGCCCCACTAGCCAAGAGACCCAGTACTTC.

The rearrangement uses TRBV5-1 and TRBJ1-1; D gene ambiguous. Per the germline V gene, CDR1 is SGHRS and CDR2 is YFSETQ. The CDR3 extends over 12 amino acids. The germline V and J ends were trimmed by 2 bases and 0 bases, with 2 bases remaining between them. The DNA of the CDR3 is TGCGCCAGCAGCTTCATGAACACTGAAGCTTTCTTT. Amino acid sequence: CASSFMNTEAFF.

The V and J genes are TRBV28 and TRBJ2-1, with 9 nucleotides matching TRBD2. V lost 8 bases and J lost 2; bases outside the gene matches: 10. Germline-derived CDR1 and CDR2 are MDHEN and SYDVKM. This CDR3 has 16 residues. The CDR3 sequence is CASPKVAGGPYNEQFF. CDR3 sequence (DNA): TGTGCCAGCCCTAAGGTGGCGGGGGGGCCCTACAATGAGCAGTTCTTC.

The chain recombines TRBV9 with TRBJ2-7; weak D call: TRBD2 (7 bases). Germline V lookup: CDR1 SGDLS, CDR2 YYNGEE. This CDR3 is built from 15 residues. V was trimmed by 0 bases and J by 6 bases, leaving 16 bases between them. CDR3 in DNA: TGTGCCAGCAGCGTAGAGGGGGGGACATTGCGCGAGCAGTACTTC. It encodes CASSVEGGTLREQYF.

V and J are TRBV7-2 and TRBJ1-4; 9 bases fit TRBD1. The CDR3 has 16 residues. The ends lost 1 base at V and 8 bases at J; junction bases unmatched: 8. The germline gives CDR1 SGHTA, CDR2 FQGNSA. Here the CDR3 reads CASSLGTGARGEKLFF. DNA of the CDR3: TGTGCCAGCAGCTTAGGGACAGGGGCGCGGGGGGAAAAACTGTTTTTT.

This chain joins TRBV19 and TRBJ2-1, with TRBD2 matching 10 bases. The CDR3 spans 15 residues. V shed 3 bases and J 4 bases; nucleotides not matched to a gene: 3. Per the germline V gene, CDR1 is LNHDA and CDR2 is SQIVND (reference sequence). The DNA for the CDR3 is TGTGCCAGTAGTATTCTAGCGGGGGATTACAATGAGCAGTTCTTC. Amino acid sequence: CASSILAGDYNEQFF.

This chain joins TRBV30 and TRBJ2-6, with D unresolved. Deletions cut 3 bases from V and 0 bases from J, with 6 bases between. CDR3 length: 14 amino acids. Germline assignment: CDR1 GTSNPN and CDR2 SVGIG (reference sequence). In nucleotides, the CDR3 is TGTGCCTGGAGCCTATCCTCTGGGGCCAACGTCCTGACTTTC. Amino acids: CAWSLSSGANVLTF. The whole variable domain, filled in from reference TRBV30 and TRBJ2-6, reads SQTIHQWPATLVQPVGSPLSLECTVEGTSNPNLYWYRQAAGRGLQLLFYSVGIGQISSEVPQNLSASRPQDRQFILSSKKLLLSDSGFYLCAWSLSSGANVLTFGAGSRLTVL.

The V gene is TRBV25-1, the J gene TRBJ2-7; perhaps TRBD1 as D (5 bases). The CDR3 consists of 14 residues. Germline-derived CDR1 and CDR2 are MGHDK and SYGVNS. V shed 7 bases and J shed 3 bases, with 16 bases lying between them. CDR3 sequence: CASKPRQRDYEQYF. CDR3 bases: TGTGCCAGCAAGCCCCGACAGCGAGACTACGAGCAGTACTTC.

This sequence joins TRBV19 and TRBJ1-2, with D perhaps TRBD1 (6 bases). CDR1 is LNHDA and CDR2 is SQIVND in the germline V gene (reference sequence). This CDR3 spans 14 amino acids. V was clipped by 4 bases and J by 4 bases, with 13 bases between them. The CDR3 DNA sequence: TGTGCCAGTAGTAGACAGGTGAATGGCTATGGCTACACCTTC. Translated, it gives CASSRQVNGYGYTF.

The CDR3 sequence: CASSIVWAGGIETQYF. In DNA, the CDR3 is TGTGCCAGTAGTATAGTTTGGGCGGGAGGTATAGAGACCCAGTACTTC. This rearrangement joins TRBV19 to TRBJ2-5, with 8 nucleotides matching TRBD2. The V gene's germline CDR1 is LNHDA and CDR2 SQIVND (reference sequence). This CDR3 is 16 amino acids long. V trimming: 1 base; J trimming: 4 bases; junction bases outside the gene matches: 8.

Regarding this clone: Other nucleotide sequences from this sample produce the same CDR3. V is TRBV6-5 and J is TRBJ1-1, with D maybe TRBD1 (5 bases). The CDR3 runs to 13 residues. Looked up from germline, CDR1 is MNHEY and CDR2 is SVGAGI. Trimming took off 2 bases at V and 5 bases at J, with 9 bases between the two ends. The CDR3 spells CASSYQGGTEAFF. In nucleotides, the CDR3 is TGTGCCAGCAGTTACCAGGGTGGGACTGAAGCTTTCTTT.

The rearrangement uses TRBV7-2 and TRBJ1-1; D is uncertain. The germline V gene has CDR1 SGHTA and CDR2 FQGNSA. Trimming removed 1 base at V and 2 bases at J, with 14 bases between. This CDR3 is 16 amino acids long. The CDR3 spells CASSLDARLSNTEAFF. The DNA of the CDR3 is TGTGCCAGCAGCTTAGACGCTCGATTGAGTAACACTGAAGCTTTCTTT. Full variable domain (missing parts from reference TRBV7-2 and TRBJ1-1): GAGVSQSPSNKVTEKGKDVELRCDPISGHTALYWYRQSLGQGLEFLIYFQGNSAPDKSGLPSDRFSAERTGGSVSTLTIQRTQQEDSAVYLCASSLDARLSNTEAFFGQGTRLTVV.